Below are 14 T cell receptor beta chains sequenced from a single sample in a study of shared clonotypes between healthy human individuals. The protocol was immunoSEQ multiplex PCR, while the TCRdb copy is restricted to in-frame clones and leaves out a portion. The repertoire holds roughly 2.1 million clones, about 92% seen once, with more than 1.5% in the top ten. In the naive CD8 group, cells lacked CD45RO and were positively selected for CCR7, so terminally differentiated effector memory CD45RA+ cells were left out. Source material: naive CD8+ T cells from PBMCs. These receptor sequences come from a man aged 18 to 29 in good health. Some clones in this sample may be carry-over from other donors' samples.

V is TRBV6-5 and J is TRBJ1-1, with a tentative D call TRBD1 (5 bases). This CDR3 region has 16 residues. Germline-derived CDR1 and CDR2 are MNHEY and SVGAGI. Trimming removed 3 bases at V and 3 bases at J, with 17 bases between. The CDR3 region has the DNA TGTGCCAGCAGTTATGACCCCTTAACAGGAGACACTGAAGCTTTCTTT. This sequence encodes CASSYDPLTGDTEAFF.

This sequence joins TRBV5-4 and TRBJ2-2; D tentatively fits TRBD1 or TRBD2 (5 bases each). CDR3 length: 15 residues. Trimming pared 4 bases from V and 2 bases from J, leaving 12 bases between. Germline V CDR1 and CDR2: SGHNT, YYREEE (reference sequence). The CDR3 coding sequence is TGTGCCAGCAGCCCTTGGGACGGAAACACCGGGGAGCTGTTTTTT. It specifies CASSPWDGNTGELFF. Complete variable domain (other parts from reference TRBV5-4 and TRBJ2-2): ETGVTQSPTHLIKTRGQQVTLRCSSQSGHNTVSWYQQALGQGPQFIFQYYREEENGRGNFPPRFSGLQFPNYSSELNVNALELDDSALYLCASSPWDGNTGELFFGEGSRLTVL.

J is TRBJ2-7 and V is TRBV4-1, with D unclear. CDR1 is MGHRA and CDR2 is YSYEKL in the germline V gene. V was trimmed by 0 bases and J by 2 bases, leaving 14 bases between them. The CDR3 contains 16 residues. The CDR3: CASSQELGTATYEQYF. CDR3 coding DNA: TGCGCCAGCAGCCAAGAGCTGGGTACGGCTACCTACGAGCAGTACTTC.

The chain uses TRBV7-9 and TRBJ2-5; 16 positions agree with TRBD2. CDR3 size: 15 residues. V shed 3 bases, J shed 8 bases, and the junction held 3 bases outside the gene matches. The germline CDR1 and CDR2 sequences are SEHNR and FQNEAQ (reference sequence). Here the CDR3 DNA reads TGTGCCAGCAGCTTCGGGACTAGCGGGGGGGATACCCAGTACTTC. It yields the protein CASSFGTSGGDTQYF.

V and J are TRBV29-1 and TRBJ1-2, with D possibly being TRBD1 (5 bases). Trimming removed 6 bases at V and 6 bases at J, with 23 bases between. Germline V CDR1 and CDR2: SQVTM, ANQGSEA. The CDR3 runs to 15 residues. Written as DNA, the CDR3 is TGCAGCGTCCAAAGGGAGGACACCCGTCGTAATGGCTACACCTTC. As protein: CSVQREDTRRNGYTF.

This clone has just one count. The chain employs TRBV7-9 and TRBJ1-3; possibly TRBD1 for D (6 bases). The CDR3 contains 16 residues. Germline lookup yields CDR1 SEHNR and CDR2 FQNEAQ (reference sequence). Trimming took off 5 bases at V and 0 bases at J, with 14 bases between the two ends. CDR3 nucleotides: TGTGCCAGCAGCACCCTCAGGGGTAGCTCTGGAAACACCATATATTTT. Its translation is CASSTLRGSSGNTIYF.

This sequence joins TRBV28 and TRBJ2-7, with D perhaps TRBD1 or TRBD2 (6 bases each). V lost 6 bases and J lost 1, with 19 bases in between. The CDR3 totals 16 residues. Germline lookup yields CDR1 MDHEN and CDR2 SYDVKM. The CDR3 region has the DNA TGTGCCAGCAGCCCGGTCGGTAGGGGGGCATCCTACGAGCAGTACTTC. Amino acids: CASSPVGRGASYEQYF.

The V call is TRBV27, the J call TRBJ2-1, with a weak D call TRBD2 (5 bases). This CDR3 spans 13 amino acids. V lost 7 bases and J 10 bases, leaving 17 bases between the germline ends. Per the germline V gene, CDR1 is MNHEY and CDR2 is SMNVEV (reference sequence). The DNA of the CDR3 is TGTGCCAGCAATCTCCGGGGATCATGGGAGCAGTTCTTC. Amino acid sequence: CASNLRGSWEQFF.

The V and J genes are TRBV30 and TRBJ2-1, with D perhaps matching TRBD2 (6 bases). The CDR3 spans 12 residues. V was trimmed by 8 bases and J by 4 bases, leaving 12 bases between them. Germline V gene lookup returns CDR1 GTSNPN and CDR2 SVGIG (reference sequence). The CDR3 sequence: CAGGLRYNEQFF. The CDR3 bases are TGTGCCGGGGGACTCCGATACAATGAGCAGTTCTTC.

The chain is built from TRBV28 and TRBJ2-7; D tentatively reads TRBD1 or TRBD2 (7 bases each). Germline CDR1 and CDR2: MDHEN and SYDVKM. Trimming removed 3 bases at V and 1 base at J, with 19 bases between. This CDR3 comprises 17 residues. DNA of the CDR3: TGTGCCAGCAGTTTGAGCGGGAAGGGGGCTCGATCCTACGAGCAGTACTTC. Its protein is CASSLSGKGARSYEQYF.

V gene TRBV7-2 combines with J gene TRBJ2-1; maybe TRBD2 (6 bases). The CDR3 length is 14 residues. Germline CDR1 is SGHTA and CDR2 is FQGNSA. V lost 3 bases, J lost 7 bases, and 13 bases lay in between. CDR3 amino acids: CASSLTGVGNEQFF. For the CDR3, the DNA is TGTGCCAGCAGCTTGACGGGAGTGGGTAATGAGCAGTTCTTC.

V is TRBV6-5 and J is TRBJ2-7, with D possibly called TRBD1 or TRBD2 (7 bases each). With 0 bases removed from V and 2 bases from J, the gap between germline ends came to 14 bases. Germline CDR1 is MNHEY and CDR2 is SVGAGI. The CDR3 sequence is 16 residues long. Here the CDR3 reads CASSYSQGGPTYEQYF. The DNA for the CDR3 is TGTGCCAGCAGTTACTCTCAGGGGGGGCCTACCTACGAGCAGTACTTC.

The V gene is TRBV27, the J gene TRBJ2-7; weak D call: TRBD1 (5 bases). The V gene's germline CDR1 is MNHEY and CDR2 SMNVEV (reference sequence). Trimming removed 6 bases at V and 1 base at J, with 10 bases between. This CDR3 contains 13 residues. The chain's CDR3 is CASSMDNSYEQYF. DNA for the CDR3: TGTGCCAGCAGCATGGACAATTCCTACGAGCAGTACTTC.

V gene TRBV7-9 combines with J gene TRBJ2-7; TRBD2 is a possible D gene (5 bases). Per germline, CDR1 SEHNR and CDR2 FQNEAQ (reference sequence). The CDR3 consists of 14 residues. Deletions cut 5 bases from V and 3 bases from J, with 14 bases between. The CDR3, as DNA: TGTGCCAGCAGCCCCTTTACGGAGGACTACGAGCAGTACTTC. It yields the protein CASSPFTEDYEQYF.